The 23 T cell receptor beta chains listed next were all sequenced from one sample in a study of spatial heterogeneity in lung cancer. TCRdb reprocessed the 5' RACE reads via MiXCR and lists one record per CDR3 protein. Altogether approximately 21,000 distinct CDR3 sequences are present, around 5% being singletons, with the ten largest covering roughly 9.9%. Study-level findings and limits: Counts that tracked tumor mutation counts were those of expanded intratumoral alpha and beta TCRs.

The time point here: sample taken at primary tumor resection. Antigen specificity for these receptors is unknown. This specimen consisted of lung tumor tissue, obtained at surgery. These receptors originate from a male donor with early-stage non-small cell lung cancer.

This clonotype appeared many times. The chain recombines TRBV5-1 with TRBJ2-1; unclear D gene. The germline V and J ends were trimmed by 1 base and 4 bases, with 6 bases remaining between them. Germline lookup yields CDR1 SGHRS and CDR2 YFSETQ. The CDR3 is 13 residues long. The CDR3 spells CASSLQDYNEQFF. CDR3 bases: TGCGCCAGCAGCTTGCAGGATTACAATGAGCAGTTCTTC.

This clonotype was recorded many times. The chain recombines TRBV5-6 with TRBJ2-2, with a tentative D call TRBD1 (5 bases). This CDR3 region has 14 residues. Germline assignment: CDR1 SGHDT and CDR2 YYEEEE. The ends were cut back, 8 bases at V and 7 bases at J, with 18 bases in the middle. The CDR3 is CASGMAGMVGELFF. CDR3 nucleotides: TGTGCCAGTGGGATGGCAGGGATGGTCGGGGAGCTGTTTTTT. The complete variable domain, with remaining parts taken from reference TRBV5-6 and TRBJ2-2, reads DAGVTQSPTHLIKTRGQQVTLRCSPKSGHDTVSWYQQALGQGPQFIFQYYEEEERQRGNFPDRFSGHQFPNYSSELNVNALLLGDSALYLCASGMAGMVGELFFGEGSRLTVL.

In this sample, this clonotype turned up many times. This chain uses TRBV20-1 with TRBJ2-2; TRBD1 might be the D (6 bases). The ends were cut back, 5 bases at V and 1 base at J, with 8 bases in the middle. CDR3 length equals 13 residues. The germline V gene has CDR1 DFQATT and CDR2 SNEGSKA (reference sequence). CDR3 nucleotide sequence: TGCAGTGCTCCGGGACAGAACACCGGGGAGCTGTTTTTT. Translating gives CSAPGQNTGELFF.

This clonotype appeared many times. The chain joins TRBV4-3 to TRBJ2-3; 12 bases map to TRBD2. Germline V gives CDR1 LGHNA, CDR2 YSLEER. The CDR3 consists of 17 residues. With 1 base clipped from V and 6 bases from J, the junction kept 8 bases outside the gene matches. The CDR3 reads CASSQASSGRVWDTQYF. DNA of the CDR3: TGCGCCAGCAGCCAAGCGTCTAGCGGGAGGGTGTGGGATACGCAGTATTTT.

The table lists this clonotype with many counts. This rearrangement joins TRBV28 to TRBJ1-6; a possible D gene is TRBD1 (5 bases). V gave up 5 bases and J gave up 15 bases, with 14 bases separating them. The CDR3 sequence is 12 residues long. Germline V gives CDR1 MDHEN, CDR2 SYDVKM. The CDR3 here is CASSPPRGGLHF. CDR3 bases: TGTGCCAGCAGTCCCCCCCGGGGCGGCCTCCACTTT.

This clonotype was recorded at least ten times. The V and J genes are TRBV28 and TRBJ1-1, with 10 positions matching TRBD1. V lost 10 bases and J lost 8; bases outside the gene matches: 4. The V gene's germline CDR1 is MDHEN and CDR2 SYDVKM. The CDR3 loop spans 11 amino acids. In DNA, the CDR3 is TGTGCCATCCGGGACAGGGGCGAAGCTTTCTTT. Translating it yields CAIRDRGEAFF.

Many counts were recorded for this clonotype. The rearrangement links TRBV30 to TRBJ1-2, with D unclear. Trimming cost V 4 bases and J 4 bases, with 7 bases left between them. This CDR3 has 11 residues. Germline V gene data show CDR1 as GTSNPN and CDR2 as SVGIG (reference sequence). The DNA of the CDR3 is TGTGCCTGGAACCTCTTCTATGGCTACACCTTC. This sequence encodes CAWNLFYGYTF.

V usage is TRBV18 and J usage is TRBJ2-7, with D possibly being TRBD1 (5 bases). The germline CDR1 and CDR2 sequences are KGHSH and LQKENI. The CDR3 covers 15 residues. The germline V and J ends were trimmed by 1 base and 3 bases, with 13 bases remaining between them. DNA for the CDR3: TGTGCCAGCTCACCACAGTTGAGGACAAACTACGAGCAGTACTTC. This gives the protein CASSPQLRTNYEQYF.

The table lists this clonotype with many counts. The J gene is TRBJ2-5, the V gene TRBV7-2; 8 nucleotides match TRBD2. The CDR3 length is 15 residues. Germline V CDR1 and CDR2: SGHTA, FQGNSA. V lost 5 bases to trimming and J lost 5 bases; unmatched junction nucleotides: 10. The CDR3 spells CASSPLTSEYETQYF. The DNA of the CDR3 is TGTGCCAGCAGCCCCTTGACTAGCGAGTACGAGACCCAGTACTTC.

There are many counts of this clonotype. This chain uses TRBV5-4 with TRBJ2-3, with 10 nucleotides matching TRBD2. This CDR3 has 17 amino acids. Germline V gene sequence: CDR1 SGHNT, CDR2 YYREEE (reference sequence). V lost 5 bases, J lost 2 bases, and 11 bases stayed unmatched. The chain's CDR3 is CASSFILAGDNTDTQYF. The CDR3 region has the DNA TGTGCCAGCAGTTTTATCCTAGCGGGAGATAACACAGATACGCAGTATTTT.

This clonotype was recorded at least ten times. This chain uses TRBV10-3 with TRBJ1-1; 11 bases match TRBD1. This CDR3 has 15 residues. With V trimmed by 7 bases and J by 4 bases, 8 bases remained unmatched. Germline values: CDR1 ENHRY, CDR2 SYGVKD. The CDR3 sequence is CAIKGTGGRATEAFF. The CDR3 nucleotides are TGTGCCATCAAGGGGACAGGGGGGAGGGCCACTGAAGCTTTCTTT.

This chain joins TRBV7-6 and TRBJ2-7; maybe TRBD2 (5 bases). V lost 1 base and J lost 7, with 17 bases in between. Germline V gene sequence: CDR1 SGHVS, CDR2 FNYEAQ. The CDR3 runs to 15 residues. The CDR3 loop reads CASSLGRSGNAEQYF. CDR3 coding DNA: TGTGCCAGCAGCTTAGGCAGGTCCGGGAACGCTGAGCAGTACTTC.

This clonotype was counted many times. The chain has TRBV27 and TRBJ2-1; 7 nucleotides line up with TRBD1. This CDR3 region has 13 residues. CDR1 is MNHEY, CDR2 SMNVEV, per germline (reference sequence). V was clipped by 5 bases and J by 2 bases; unmatched bases: 0. The CDR3 DNA reads TGTGCCAGCAGTAGGGGGCCCTACAATGAGCAGTTCTTC. It specifies CASSRGPYNEQFF.

The chain employs TRBV18 and TRBJ2-3; 9 positions match TRBD1. Losses at the gene ends were 6 bases for V and 4 bases for J; bases not matched to a gene: 11. The CDR3 has 16 residues. Per germline, CDR1 KGHSH and CDR2 LQKENI. The chain's CDR3 is CASSSRGQGPADTQYF. The CDR3 DNA follows: TGTGCCAGCTCGTCCCGGGGACAGGGTCCAGCAGATACGCAGTATTTT.

Many counts were recorded for this clonotype. The V gene is TRBV12-5, the J gene TRBJ1-5; perhaps TRBD1 as D (6 bases). Looked up from germline, CDR1 is LGHNT and CDR2 is FRNRAP. There are 18 residues in the CDR3. Trimming left V 0 bases short and J 0 bases short, with 15 bases between. CDR3 residues: CASGLVMRNRDSNQPQHF. DNA of the CDR3: TGTGCTAGTGGTTTGGTAATGAGAAACAGGGATAGCAATCAGCCCCAGCATTTT.

This clonotype has a count of ten or more. The chain joins TRBV7-6 to TRBJ1-2; D gene uncertain. The V gene lost 2 bases and the J gene lost 5 bases, with 12 bases spanning the gap. The CDR3 totals 14 residues. Germline assignment: CDR1 SGHVS and CDR2 FNYEAQ. The CDR3 nucleotides are TGTGCCAGCAGCTTAAACCGGGCTACTTATGGCTACACCTTC. This codes for CASSLNRATYGYTF.

This clonotype was observed at least ten times. The chain joins TRBV29-1 to TRBJ2-1, with D possibly being TRBD1 (5 bases). CDR1 is SQVTM and CDR2 is ANQGSEA in the germline V gene. The CDR3 runs to 15 residues. Trimming cost V 2 bases and J 0 bases, with 11 bases left between them. The CDR3 reads CSVETGTISYNEQFF. CDR3 bases: TGCAGCGTTGAAACAGGTACGATCTCCTACAATGAGCAGTTCTTC.

This clonotype was observed at least ten times. The V gene is TRBV5-1, the J gene TRBJ2-7; weak D call: TRBD1 (6 bases). CDR3 size: 14 residues. The germline gives CDR1 SGHRS, CDR2 YFSETQ. Trimming removed 3 bases at V and 2 bases at J, with 12 bases between. The CDR3, as DNA: TGCGCCAGCAGCTCCCAGGGGAGAGCCTACGAGCAGTACTTC. Translating it yields CASSSQGRAYEQYF.

This clonotype appeared many times. The chain couples TRBV7-2 to TRBJ2-1, with unresolved D. Germline assignment: CDR1 SGHTA and CDR2 FQGNSA. The CDR3 covers 13 residues. V lost 2 bases and J lost 5, with 7 bases in between. The CDR3 DNA reads TGTGCCAGCAGCTTATGGCTAAACAATGAGCAGTTCTTC. This gives the protein CASSLWLNNEQFF.

The sample holds many counts of this clonotype. CDR3 coding DNA: TGCAGTGCGCCCGGACTAGCGGGGCGCGGAGACGAGCAGTACTTC. Its translation is CSAPGLAGRGDEQYF. This chain connects TRBV20-1 to TRBJ2-7, with 12 positions matching TRBD2. Looked up from germline, CDR1 is DFQATT and CDR2 is SNEGSKA (reference sequence). The CDR3 spans 15 residues. Losses at the gene ends were 6 bases for V and 5 bases for J; bases not matched to a gene: 11.

This clonotype was counted many times. Sequence at one end of the junction differs from germline and may be a read error. This rearrangement joins TRBV10-2 to TRBJ2-2, with D perhaps TRBD2 (5 bases). CDR3 length: 11 residues. CDR1 and CDR2 (germline): WSHSY, SAAADI. CDR3 nucleotides: TGCGCCAGCCGTGAGGGCTGGGAGCTGTTTTTT. It is translated as CASREGWELFF.

This clonotype was counted many times. The chain links TRBV15 to TRBJ2-3, with 11 bases that match TRBD2. There are 17 residues in the CDR3. Per the germline V gene, CDR1 is LNHNV and CDR2 is YYDKDF (reference sequence). With 0 bases clipped from V and 4 bases from J, the junction kept 6 bases outside the gene matches. The CDR3 region has the DNA TGTGCCACCAGCAGAGATCCCGGACTAGCGGGTTCAGATACGCAGTATTTT. As protein: CATSRDPGLAGSDTQYF. Based on the CDR3 plus reference TRBV15 and TRBJ2-3, the full variable domain is DAMVIQNPRYQVTQFGKPVTLSCSQTLNHNVMYWYQQKSSQAPKLLFHYYDKDFNNEADTPDNFQSRRPNTSFCFLDIRSPGLGDTAMYLCATSRDPGLAGSDTQYFGPGTRLTVL.

This clonotype was picked up many times. The chain has TRBV7-9 and TRBJ2-5; 12 positions agree with TRBD2. Trimming at V came to 6 bases and at J to 5 bases, leaving 10 bases not matched to a gene. The CDR3 covers 16 residues. Per germline, CDR1 SEHNR and CDR2 FQNEAQ (reference sequence). The CDR3 spells CASRSSGRASEETQYF. The CDR3 DNA reads TGTGCCAGCAGGTCTAGCGGGAGGGCCTCGGAGGAGACCCAGTACTTC.